This TCR beta chain was observed in a study of T cells in localized non-small cell lung cancer (dated by TCRdb to 2018 to 2020). For the wider study: Comparing tumors with uninvolved tumor-adjacent lungs, the study looked at the T cell repertoires of approximately 240 patients with early-stage NSCLC. The cohort comprised under 250 treatment-naïve NSCLC patients with resected, localized lung tumors. NSCLC patients had a mean age of around 70 years, and fewer than 150 were male and 85 to 110 female. Points the paper makes about the study in general: Uninvolved tumor-adjacent lung showed the highest T cell clonality, higher than tumor, which suggests more focused antigenic responses in the uninvolved tumor-adjacent lung. Because multi-region tumor sequencing was not performed, intratumor heterogeneity could not be ruled out. A median of roughly 56 of the top 100 tumor clones were detected in paired uninvolved adjacent lung, and about 29 of these tumor clones were also found among the top 100 clones of the paired uninvolved adjacent lung. Because the study design was exploratory, TCR variables were selected using unadjusted p-values without false-discovery rate correction. Higher T cell density in blood was associated with longer overall survival, whereas higher clonality in adjacent lung was associated with shorter survival.

Details on this clone: No cognate antigen has been identified for it. Per-nucleotide qualities are absent, and no much larger clonotype sits a single base away.

The immunoSEQ Assay was used to sequence TCR beta CDR3 regions from DNA. The original pipeline was this. To compute T cell density, TCR beta template counts were normalized to usable DNA, which was estimated by amplifying housekeeping genes. Richness was estimated with the preseqR package, extrapolating to 400,000 templates for PBMC samples and 120,000 templates for tissue samples. Clonality was calculated as one minus Pielou's evenness. Differential abundance testing on productive amino-acid clonotypes, with a minimum total count of 5 and an alpha of 0.1, was used to identify tissue-enriched TCRs. The Jaccard Index and the Morisita Overlap Index were used to quantify repertoire overlap between compartments. GLIPH grouped TCR beta CDR3s together with public tetramer-defined viral CDR3s, and a viral motif had to include at least three viral sequences and also show V-gene enrichment. TCRdb re-hosts the immuneACCESS table, in-frame sequences only. Its copies lack some clones; in the studies checked, an unresolved V gene accounts for under half of them, and the cause for the rest is not known. The V and J calls and clone size come from that table; D and trimming were worked out from the DNA. In this sample the table shows tens of thousands of clones, approximately 90% of which occur a single time. The ten largest clonotypes hold 10% to 13% of the sample.

CDR1 and CDR2 are drawn from the germline V gene (reference sequence): MNHNY, SVGAGI. Including cysteine and phenylalanine, the CDR3 has 14 amino acids. Solely the CDR3 DNA is kept, with 42 bases framed from the first base. The germline V and J ends show losses of 8 bases and 1 base respectively, and no gene match explains 5 bases of the junction. At diagnosis, peripheral blood, uninvolved tumor-adjacent lung and tumor were collected and were preserved as a mix of fresh-frozen and FFPE material. For TCR repertoire profiling, blood samples were analyzed in the form of peripheral blood mononuclear cells.

The V and J segments used are TRBV6-6 and TRBJ2-5; 9 junctional bases match TRBD2. The specimen was peripheral blood, collected before any cancer treatment. The sequence derives from a woman aged 40-69 years with stage I lung adenocarcinoma. Here is the DNA: TGTGCCAGCGGTAAAGCGGGAGGCCAAGAGACCCAGTACTTC. Its protein is CASGKAGGQETQYF.